This note documents a single T cell receptor (beta chain) sequence. Its antigen specificity is not known. The sample holds no much larger clone one base away, and base qualities are not on file. These data come from a study of shared clonotypes between healthy human individuals (dated by TCRdb to between 2020 and 2021). At the level of the whole study: The cohort comprised a couple of women and three men aged 18 to 49 years. For each donor, three plates each were used for CD4 naive and CD4 memory, two plates were used for CD8 naive, and one plate was used for CD8 memory. To estimate repertoire size and how much clonotype sharing occurs between individuals, the study deeply sequenced the blood TCR repertoires of several healthy adults. To increase sequencing depth and limit assay-specific biases, different laboratories used diverse techniques to prepare libraries and sequence TCR repertoires. Between about 0.9 and 9 billion PBMCs per donor were obtained by leukapheresis. The study at large found these results: Incomplete sequencing was indicated by rarefaction of sorted-subset datasets, despite the large sequencing depth. Sampling was restricted to blood, and TCR repertoires in tissue are likely to differ from TCR repertoires in blood. Pairwise subsampling led to the expectation that sequencing depth would affect the degree of clonotype sharing among donors. Larger estimated clonotype richness was generally found for naive subsets than for memory subsets. When a handful of donors were compared, the shared fraction of clonotypes was around 5.1% for naive CD4, 3% to 4% for naive CD8, 2.3% for memory CD4, and under 0.5% for memory CD8. Higher generation probabilities were observed for clonotypes shared by all four sorted-subset donors than for non-shared clonotypes. Because the study included a small number of donors, the genetic and exposure-history diversity represented was limited.

V lost 5 bases and J lost 4 bases; the stretch between them is 11 bases long. From cysteine to phenylalanine, the CDR3 is 14 amino acids long. Just CDR3 DNA is preserved here, 42 bases in frame from base 1. Based on the germline V gene, the CDR1 and CDR2 sequences are SGHTA and FQGNSA. The donors were healthy, HIV-negative adults who had no recently reported acute infections or vaccinations. Every donor was a Caucasian adult residing in Nashville, Tennessee, USA. CD4+ T cells were enriched through magnetic negative selection, after which naive cells were positively selected on CD45RA and the remaining negative fraction served as the memory subset. After blood collection by leukapheresis, PBMCs were isolated using Ficoll-Histopaque density gradient centrifugation and then cryopreserved in the vapor phase of liquid nitrogen. Analytical flow cytometry was used to check the purity and quantity of every magnetically sorted T cell population. Genomic DNA was isolated from every sorted fraction and measured by UV absorbance on a Nanodrop 2000c.

Using the deep immunoSEQ assay, multiplex PCR amplified TCR CDR3 regions from genomic DNA. For each cell subset, the extracted genomic DNA was distributed evenly across all wells of several immunoSEQ 96-well plates, and each plate served as one replicate. For sorted subsets, 200 to 250 ng genomic DNA, equal to about 30,000 T cell genomes, was loaded into each replicate PCR. The purified libraries were quantified using a Qubit 3.0 fluorometer, sized with a Bioanalyzer 2100, and then quantified again using the KAPA Library Quantification kit. Each immunoSEQ 96-well plate was sequenced on its own single-read 150-cycle Illumina NextSeq 550 flow cell. Concerning the study's data processing: Because the immunoSEQ output included only junctional sequences and no quality scores, the filtering could not be the same as the filtering used for full-length reads. Sequences were annotated with PyIR, a Python wrapper for IgBLAST v1.9, using IMGT germline references to assign V/J genes and CDR3. Reads with weak V/J assignments (E-value above 1e-6), missing CDR3, stop codons, out-of-frame junctions, or ambiguous translated residues were removed. V3J clonotypes were defined as sequences sharing an identical inferred V gene, J gene, and CDR3 amino acid sequence. To compute the percentage overlap between repertoires, the number of shared unique clonotypes was divided by the size of the smaller repertoire. Three approaches were used to assess repertoire richness: RTK rarefaction, the Chao1 estimator, and Recon v2.1 estimates of unobserved clonotypes. Generation probabilities were computed with OLGA for all TCRbeta clonotypes obtained by the gDNA method from four donors. TCRdb's version of the immuneACCESS table is confined to in-frame rearrangements and falls short of the full clone set. An unresolved V gene accounts for under half of the shortfall where checked; the remainder is of unknown origin. The V and J calls and the clone size are those of that table, but D and trimming were determined from the DNA. Across this sample there are about 2.3 million clones, with roughly 92% seen only once. Jointly, the top ten make up approximately 0.39% of the sample.

The rearrangement combines TRBV7-2 with TRBJ2-2; the D gene identity is not certain. Input material: naive CD4+ T cells from PBMCs. Read against the paper, the sample's cell subset or site label means: CD45RA+ positively selected. The TCR was taken from a man between 18 and 29 years old in good health. Some clones in this sample may be carry-over from other donors' samples. The CDR3 corresponds to CASSARIVTGELFF. Here is the DNA: TGTGCCAGCAGCGCCCGGATTGTCACCGGGGAGCTGTTTTTT.